Following are 10 T cell receptor beta chains from one sample sequenced in a study of T-cell memory formation after mild COVID-19. TCRdb reanalysed the 5' RACE reads using MiXCR and keeps one entry per CDR3 protein. The sample includes 170,000 or so distinct CDR3 sequences, about a fifth of them seen just once. Sequenced sample: PBMCs or a T cell subset sorted from them (not recorded which). These receptors all stem from an adult woman who had mild COVID-19 (a few samples of this study predate the infection). Cell type and time point are not known.

A few counts support this clonotype. The chain has TRBV20-1 and TRBJ2-7, with no clear D. The CDR3 sequence is 12 residues long. V dropped 2 bases and J dropped 5 bases, with 10 bases sitting between them. CDR1 and CDR2 (germline): DFQATT, SNEGSKA (reference sequence). The CDR3 protein is CSARSALNEQYF. The CDR3 DNA is TGCAGTGCTAGATCAGCTCTGAACGAGCAGTACTTC.

The chain recombines TRBV6-5 with TRBJ1-2; D is possibly TRBD1 (5 bases). Trimming left V 7 bases short and J 7 bases short, with 10 bases between. CDR1 and CDR2 (germline): MNHEY, SVGAGI. The CDR3 consists of 11 residues. CDR3 protein: CASTGGGGYTF. Here the CDR3 DNA reads TGTGCCAGCACTGGGGGGGGTGGCTACACCTTC.

The chain is built from TRBV29-1 and TRBJ2-1; the D is unclear. V lost 7 bases to trimming and J lost 7 bases, with 11 bases between them. CDR1 SQVTM and CDR2 ANQGSEA come from the germline V gene. The CDR3 runs to 11 residues. CDR3: CSAFNLNEQFF. The CDR3 region has the DNA TGCAGCGCTTTCAACTTGAATGAGCAGTTCTTC.

This clonotype was observed a handful of times. CDR3 loop: CASSVGSGGLEQFF. CDR3 sequence (DNA): TGTGCCAGCAGCGTAGGTAGCGGGGGGCTTGAGCAGTTCTTC. The chain couples TRBV9 to TRBJ2-1; 10 bases fit TRBD2. The CDR3 contains 14 residues. In germline, CDR1 is SGDLS, CDR2 YYNGEE. The V and J ends lost 0 bases and 9 bases, in that order; junction bases with no gene match: 3.

This clonotype was observed a handful of times. The V and J genes are TRBV5-5 and TRBJ2-1, with D unclear. The CDR3 extends over 15 amino acids. Germline V CDR1 and CDR2: SGHKS, YYEKEE (reference sequence). The V end was cut by 3 bases, the J end by 0 bases, with 10 bases between. The CDR3 protein is CASSSYMSSYNEQFF. The CDR3 DNA follows: TGTGCCAGCAGCTCCTACATGAGCTCCTACAATGAGCAGTTCTTC.

This clonotype was counted between two and nine times. This rearrangement joins TRBV4-1 to TRBJ2-7; D assignment may be TRBD1 or TRBD2 (6 bases each). V gave up 10 bases and J gave up 0 bases, with 10 bases separating them. Germline V gives CDR1 MGHRA, CDR2 YSYEKL. This CDR3 has 12 residues. Written as DNA, the CDR3 is TGCGCCACTAGGGGGGACTCCTACGAGCAGTACTTC. This encodes CATRGDSYEQYF.

This clonotype was detected ten times or more. The genes are TRBV14 and TRBJ2-3; no clear D. The CDR3 totals 15 residues. Germline V lookup: CDR1 SGHDN, CDR2 FVKESK. Trimming removed 7 bases at V and 0 bases at J, with 14 bases between. CDR3 bases: TGTGCCAGCACCCCTCTGGGTACTAGCACAGATACGCAGTATTTT. This gives the protein CASTPLGTSTDTQYF.

This chain links TRBV7-2 with TRBJ2-1; no clear D. The CDR3 totals 13 residues. The germline V gene has CDR1 SGHTA and CDR2 FQGNSA. V was pared by 5 bases and J by 3 bases, with 8 bases between. This chain's CDR3 is CASSPENYNEQFF. The CDR3 DNA reads TGTGCCAGCAGCCCCGAGAACTACAATGAGCAGTTCTTC.

The chain is built from TRBV7-9 and TRBJ2-7; 7 bases match TRBD1. This CDR3 contains 16 residues. Per germline, CDR1 SEHNR and CDR2 FQNEAQ (reference sequence). J lost 1 base, V lost 5 bases, and 11 bases had no gene match. The CDR3 sequence is CASSPLTGTASYEQYF. In DNA form, the CDR3 reads TGTGCCAGCAGCCCCCTCACCGGGACAGCTTCCTACGAGCAGTACTTC.

This rearrangement joins TRBV7-2 to TRBJ1-4, with TRBD1 as a possible D gene (6 bases). CDR1 is SGHTA, CDR2 FQGNSA, per germline. V lost 5 bases and J 5 bases, leaving 15 bases between the germline ends. The CDR3 covers 15 residues. DNA for the CDR3: TGTGCCAGCAGCCAGGACAGCGGTATAAATGAAAAACTGTTTTTT. This gives the protein CASSQDSGINEKLFF.